This TCR beta chain was identified during a study of shared T cell receptors in the human thymus. Measured with immunoSEQ multiplex PCR; TCRdb has only the in-frame clones, and not every one. This sample has under 450,000 clones, with over 90% found just once. Input material: thymocytes. The receptor was derived from a human donor.

CDR3 nucleotides: TGTGCCACCAGCCGCCGTGGACAGGGAGGAGGAGAAAAACTGTTTTTT. It yields the protein CATSRRGQGGGEKLFF. The J gene is TRBJ1-4, the V gene TRBV15; 8 bases map to TRBD1. This CDR3 has 16 residues. Germline V gives CDR1 LNHNV, CDR2 YYDKDF (reference sequence). The J segment lost 8 bases and the V segment lost 5 bases, leaving 13 bases of the junction unmatched.